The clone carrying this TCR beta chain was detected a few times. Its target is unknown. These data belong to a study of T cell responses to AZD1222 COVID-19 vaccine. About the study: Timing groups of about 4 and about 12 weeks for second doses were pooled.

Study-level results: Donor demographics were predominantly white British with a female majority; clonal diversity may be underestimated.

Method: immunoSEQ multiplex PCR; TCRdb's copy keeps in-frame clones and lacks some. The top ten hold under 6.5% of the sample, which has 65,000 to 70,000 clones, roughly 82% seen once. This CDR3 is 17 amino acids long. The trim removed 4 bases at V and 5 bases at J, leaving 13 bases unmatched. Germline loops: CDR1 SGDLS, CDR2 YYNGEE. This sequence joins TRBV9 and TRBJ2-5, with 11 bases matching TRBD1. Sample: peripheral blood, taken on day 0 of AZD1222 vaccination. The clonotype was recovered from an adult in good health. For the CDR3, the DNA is TGTGCCAGCAGCCCAGGGACAGGGGGTTCAGTTGGGGAGACCCAGTACTTC. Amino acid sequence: CASSPGTGGSVGETQYF.